The source of this T cell receptor beta chain is a study of blood T cells in healthy people across ages. Concerning this clonotype itself: Antigen: not known.

A second PCR of 7 to 11 cycles used a sample-barcoded 5' primer and a J-beta primer mix. TCRdb ran MiXCR on the 5' RACE reads and lists one entry per CDR3 protein. Here the sample spans 1.5 million to 2 million distinct CDR3 sequences, under 30% being singletons. Study-level findings and limits: Nothing was known about donor CMV status, and this possibly confounded expanded clonotype changes.

Germline V CDR1 and CDR2: LGHDT, YNNKEL (reference sequence). The V gene lost 4 bases and the J gene lost 5 bases, with 11 bases spanning the gap. This CDR3 has 14 residues. The sample taken for sequencing was blood. The origin of this receptor is a woman aged 25 to 39 in good health. The chain recombines TRBV3-1 with TRBJ2-2; D remains unclear. CDR3 sequence reads: CASSPSGATGELFF. CDR3 bases: TGTGCCAGCAGCCCTTCTGGAGCGACCGGGGAGCTGTTTTTT.